This entry lists 7 T cell receptor beta chains sequenced from one sample in a study of T cell responses to AZD1222 COVID-19 vaccine. Data came from immunoSEQ multiplex PCR; TCRdb stores just in-frame clones and leaves some out. This table holds 95,000 or so clones, around nine tenths found once. Sequences were derived from peripheral blood, sampled on day 0 of MenACWY control vaccination. The receptor source for this set is an adult in good health.

The rearrangement joins TRBV12-5 to TRBJ1-2; D is ambiguous. The CDR3 is 17 amino acids. The germline V gene encodes CDR1 LGHNT and CDR2 FRNRAP. Trimming cost V 0 bases and J 1 base, with 15 bases left between them. The CDR3 nucleotides read TGTGCTAGTGGTTTGGTAGTTGGGCAGACCTTTAACTATGGCTACACCTTC. Amino acid sequence: CASGLVVGQTFNYGYTF.

The rearrangement links TRBV4-3 to TRBJ1-1; 9 nucleotides match TRBD1. This CDR3 is 15 amino acids long. CDR1 LGHNA and CDR2 YSLEER come from the germline V gene. V was pared by 0 bases and J by 12 bases, with 11 bases of the junction left unmatched. CDR3: CASSQDPTGTGTTFF. The DNA for the CDR3 is TGCGCCAGCAGCCAAGACCCAACCGGGACAGGGACGACTTTCTTT.

CDR3 bases: TGTGCCAGCCGGACCGTTGATGAAGCTTTCTTT. Translated: CASRTVDEAFF. The chain carries TRBV21-1 and TRBJ1-1. TRBV21-1 is reported as a pseudogene. This CDR3 region has 11 residues.

The rearrangement links TRBV7-2 to TRBJ2-3; D uncertain. CDR1 is SGHTA, CDR2 FQGNSA, per germline. Trimming removed 1 base from V and 2 bases from J, with 10 bases in between. CDR3 size: 15 residues. The CDR3 is CASSLDLQATDTQYF. Here the CDR3 DNA reads TGTGCCAGCAGCTTAGATCTGCAGGCCACAGATACGCAGTATTTT. Filled out from reference TRBV7-2 and TRBJ2-3, the complete variable domain reads GAGVSQSPSNKVTEKGKDVELRCDPISGHTALYWYRQSLGQGLEFLIYFQGNSAPDKSGLPSDRFSAERTGGSVSTLTIQRTQQEDSAVYLCASSLDLQATDTQYFGPGTRLTVL.

The chain joins TRBV6-5 to TRBJ1-5; D not certain. The CDR3 is 13 amino acids. Deletions cut 0 bases from V and 6 bases from J, with 6 bases between. CDR1 and CDR2 (germline): MNHEY, SVGAGI. The CDR3 protein is CASSYSRRQPQHF. The CDR3 DNA reads as TGTGCCAGCAGTTACTCGCGGCGTCAGCCCCAGCATTTT.

The chain has TRBV30 and TRBJ1-1; D is undetermined. Trimming removed 2 bases at V and 2 bases at J, with 12 bases between. Germline CDR1 is GTSNPN and CDR2 is SVGIG (reference sequence). This CDR3 is built from 14 residues. The CDR3 nucleotides are TGTGCCTGGAGTAAAACATACCCTAACACTGAAGCTTTCTTT. It yields the protein CAWSKTYPNTEAFF.

V and J are TRBV5-1 and TRBJ1-2, with D possibly matching TRBD1 (5 bases). This CDR3 spans 15 amino acids. Germline V CDR1 and CDR2: SGHRS, YFSETQ. V lost 1 base to trimming and J lost 3 bases, with 13 bases between them. The CDR3 DNA sequence: TGCGCCAGCAGCTTGAATACCGACAGTTACTATGGCTACACCTTC. Encoded protein: CASSLNTDSYYGYTF.